The 4 T cell receptor beta chains in this list originate from one sample, sequenced in a study of blood T cell repertoires in COVID-19. Here immunoSEQ multiplex PCR was the method, and the copy in TCRdb shows in-frame clones only, minus some. This sample yields approximately 300,000 clones, of which approximately 86% are seen a single time; 2% to 2.5% belongs to the top ten. Sequencing input: peripheral blood. Receptors were obtained from a woman aged 50 to 60 who had recovered from COVID-19.

V and J are TRBV5-4 and TRBJ2-3; 11 nucleotides line up with TRBD1. The CDR3 runs 15 residues. In germline, CDR1 is SGHNT, CDR2 YYREEE (reference sequence). Trimming at V came to 5 bases and at J to 3 bases, leaving 5 bases not matched to a gene. CDR3 nucleotides: TGTGCCAGCAGAAGGACAGGGGGCGCGACAGATACGCAGTATTTT. Translating gives CASRRTGGATDTQYF.

The V and J genes are TRBV19 and TRBJ1-1; D unresolved. The V gene's germline CDR1 is LNHDA and CDR2 SQIVND (reference sequence). V was clipped by 5 bases and J by 0 bases, with 13 bases between them. The CDR3 is 15 residues long. CDR3: CASSFNSIVNTEAFF. CDR3 nucleotide sequence: TGTGCCAGTAGTTTTAACAGTATCGTGAACACTGAAGCTTTCTTT.

This chain links TRBV28 with TRBJ1-5; weak D call: TRBD1 (5 bases). V lost 4 bases to trimming and J lost 1 base, with 11 bases between them. The CDR3 totals 15 residues. CDR1 MDHEN and CDR2 SYDVKM come from the germline V gene. The CDR3, as DNA: TGTGCCAGCAGTTGGGGGGTCCGAAGCAATCAGCCCCAGCATTTT. Translating it yields CASSWGVRSNQPQHF.

This clone has just a few counts. V and J are TRBV6-1 and TRBJ2-2; no definite D call. Germline V gives CDR1 MNHNS, CDR2 SASEGT. Trimming stripped 2 bases from V and 2 bases from J, with 18 bases between. The length of the CDR3 is 18 residues. CDR3 sequence: CASSEIGRKRYNTGELFF. The CDR3 DNA reads TGTGCCAGCAGTGAAATAGGCAGGAAAAGATACAACACCGGGGAGCTGTTTTTT.